The 16 T cell receptor beta chains reported below all come from one sample, sequenced in a study of blood T cell repertoires in COVID-19. TCRdb's table, derived via immunoSEQ multiplex PCR, lists solely in-frame clones and lacks some. The sample lists some 400,000 clones; around 87% were seen once. The sample taken for sequencing was peripheral blood. These receptors originate from a woman aged 60 to 75 with COVID-19, enrolled during active disease.

The genes are TRBV12-5 and TRBJ2-5; D is perhaps TRBD1 (6 bases). Looked up from germline, CDR1 is LGHNT and CDR2 is FRNRAP. Trimming took off 1 base at V and 2 bases at J, with 11 bases between the two ends. The CDR3 consists of 15 residues. The CDR3 protein is CASGLGRTEQETQYF. DNA of the CDR3: TGTGCTAGTGGTTTGGGGAGGACAGAGCAAGAGACCCAGTACTTC.

The CDR3 DNA reads TGTGCCAGCAGCCAGCTGCCGGGCGGGGGTACGACGGGGGAGCTGTTTTTT. Protein: CASSQLPGGGTTGELFF. The chain carries TRBV14 and TRBJ2-2; 7 nucleotides match TRBD2. The CDR3 is 17 amino acids. Trimming took 3 bases from V and 8 from J; bases not matched to a gene: 15. CDR1 is SGHDN, CDR2 FVKESK, per germline.

The chain carries TRBV18 and TRBJ1-2, with TRBD1 matching 7 bases. The CDR3 loop spans 17 amino acids. Looked up from germline, CDR1 is KGHSH and CDR2 is LQKENI. Trimming removed 3 bases from V and 1 base from J; junction bases left unmatched: 11. The CDR3 protein is CASSPLFGTDYNYGYTF. For the CDR3, the DNA is TGTGCCAGCTCACCTCTCTTTGGGACAGATTATAACTATGGCTACACCTTC.

CDR3 bases: TGTGCCAGCAGCTACACCACCGAGGGCCAGACCCAGTACTTC. Translated: CASSYTTEGQTQYF. The chain links TRBV4-2 to TRBJ2-5, with D maybe TRBD2 (5 bases). The V end lost 5 bases, the J end lost 6 bases, and 16 bases lay between the germline ends. This CDR3 has 14 residues. CDR1 is LGHNA and CDR2 is YNFKEQ in the germline V gene.

This chain links TRBV5-4 with TRBJ1-6; D is undetermined. The CDR3 is made up of 13 amino acids. From germline, CDR1 is SGHNT and CDR2 YYREEE (reference sequence). Trimming shortened V by 7 bases and J by 4 bases, and 9 bases separated the two germline ends. The CDR3 DNA is TGTGCCAGCGGCCCCGGGTATAATTCACCCCTCCACTTT. This encodes CASGPGYNSPLHF.

This clone appeared once. The V and J genes are TRBV11-2 and TRBJ2-7; the D is unclear. Germline-derived CDR1 and CDR2 are SGHAT and FQNNGV. V shed 7 bases and J shed 2 bases, with 6 bases lying between them. The CDR3 has 11 residues. The CDR3: CASTFTYEQYF. The CDR3 region has the DNA TGTGCCAGCACTTTTACCTACGAGCAGTACTTC. The full variable domain, in which reference TRBV11-2 and TRBJ2-7 provide the parts outside the CDR3, is EAGVAQSPRYKIIEKRQSVAFWCNPISGHATLYWYQQILGQGPKLLIQFQNNGVVDDSQLPKDRFSAERLKGVDSTLKIQPAKLEDSAVYLCASTFTYEQYFGPGTRLTVT.

CDR3 nucleotides: TGTGCCAGCAGCTTAGCTTACAGTCCTGCACGACAGCCCCAGCATTTT. Residues: CASSLAYSPARQPQHF. This chain links TRBV11-3 with TRBJ1-5; no firm D call. The germline V and J ends were trimmed by 1 base and 7 bases, with 17 bases remaining between them. CDR1 is SGHNT and CDR2 is YENEEA in the germline V gene. The CDR3 totals 16 residues.

This chain joins TRBV29-1 and TRBJ2-5; D may be TRBD2 (6 bases). V gave up 8 bases and J gave up 5 bases, with 15 bases separating them. Germline CDR1 SQVTM, CDR2 ANQGSEA. The CDR3 has 12 residues. CDR3 loop: CSMEGLGETQYF. CDR3 DNA sequence: TGCAGCATGGAGGGGCTCGGGGAGACCCAGTACTTC.

V is TRBV9 and J is TRBJ1-1; D not certain. V was pared by 0 bases and J by 4 bases, with 10 bases between. The CDR3 spans 14 residues. Looked up from germline, CDR1 is SGDLS and CDR2 is YYNGEE. CDR3 DNA sequence: TGTGCCAGCAGCGTAGGGCAACCGGGCACTGAAGCTTTCTTT. It specifies CASSVGQPGTEAFF.

This chain links TRBV13 with TRBJ2-2; D is ambiguous. Trimming shortened V by 2 bases and J by 7 bases, and 5 bases separated the two germline ends. The germline V gene has CDR1 PRHDT and CDR2 FYEKMQ (reference sequence). This CDR3 has 12 residues. CDR3 residues: CASSLIVGELFF. The CDR3, as DNA: TGTGCCAGCAGCTTAATAGTCGGGGAGCTGTTTTTT.

In DNA form, the CDR3 reads TGTGCCAGCAGTGAGGGGGGGAAGGATACGCAGTATTTT. As protein: CASSEGGKDTQYF. The chain employs TRBV2 and TRBJ2-3, with 7 bases matching TRBD2. Unmatched junction bases numbered 3, after V lost 3 bases and J lost 6 bases. The germline CDR1 and CDR2 sequences are SNHLY and FYNNEI. The CDR3 extends over 13 amino acids.

The table lists this clone with a count of one. This sequence joins TRBV20-1 and TRBJ1-3; D might be TRBD1 (5 bases). CDR3 size: 11 residues. Trimming left V 7 bases short and J 2 bases short, with 6 bases between. The germline V gene has CDR1 DFQATT and CDR2 SNEGSKA (reference sequence). Here the CDR3 DNA reads TGCAGTGTCAGGGCTGGAAACACCATATATTTT. Translated, it gives CSVRAGNTIYF.

The chain combines TRBV14 with TRBJ1-2; 7 bases match TRBD1. CDR3 length: 14 residues. Germline CDR1 and CDR2: SGHDN and FVKESK. With 0 bases clipped from V and 4 bases from J, the junction kept 2 bases outside the gene matches. CDR3 sequence: CASSQDQGGYGYTF. The CDR3 nucleotides are TGTGCCAGCAGCCAAGATCAGGGGGGCTATGGCTACACCTTC. The full variable domain, in which reference TRBV14 and TRBJ1-2 provide the parts outside the CDR3, is EAGVTQFPSHSVIEKGQTVTLRCDPISGHDNLYWYRRVMGKEIKFLLHFVKESKQDESGMPNNRFLAERTGGTYSTLKVQPAELEDSGVYFCASSQDQGGYGYTFGSGTRLTVV.

The V call is TRBV19, the J call TRBJ1-2; 7 nucleotides line up with TRBD1. Looked up from germline, CDR1 is LNHDA and CDR2 is SQIVND (reference sequence). This CDR3 has 15 residues. The junction had 12 bases not matched to a gene; V was cut back by 3 bases and J by 8 bases. This CDR3 reads CASSIGLTGSRGYTF. CDR3 sequence (DNA): TGTGCCAGTAGTATTGGCCTGACAGGGTCTCGCGGCTACACCTTC.

The CDR3 protein is CASSAGEAPNQPQHF. DNA of the CDR3: TGTGCCAGCAGTGCCGGGGAGGCTCCTAATCAGCCCCAGCATTTT. The gene calls are TRBV27 and TRBJ1-5, with no clear D. The CDR3 contains 15 residues. Trimming left V 5 bases short and J 4 bases short, with 15 bases between. The germline gives CDR1 MNHEY, CDR2 SMNVEV (reference sequence).

The count of this clone is one. The V and J genes are TRBV19 and TRBJ2-5; TRBD1 matches 10 bases. Looked up from germline, CDR1 is LNHDA and CDR2 is SQIVND (reference sequence). The CDR3 consists of 15 residues. V dropped 6 bases and J dropped 1; count of bases not matched to a gene: 5. The CDR3 DNA reads TGTGCCAGTAGAGCGCGGACAGGGGGCCAAGAGACCCAGTACTTC. The encoded protein is CASRARTGGQETQYF. Complete variable domain (other parts from reference TRBV19 and TRBJ2-5): DGGITQSPKYLFRKEGQNVTLSCEQNLNHDAMYWYRQDPGQGLRLIYYSQIVNDFQKGDIAEGYSVSREKKESFPLTVTSAQKNPTAFYLCASRARTGGQETQYFGPGTRLLVL.